The T cell receptor (beta chain) described here comes from a study of T cell changes during pregnancy in multiple sclerosis. This clone appeared a single time. The repertoire was sequenced with immunoSEQ multiplex PCR; TCRdb's copy has only in-frame clones and lacks some. Of tens of thousands of clones listed, 85% to 95% were seen once; the top ten hold roughly 0.39%. The germline gives CDR1 MNHEY, CDR2 SMNVEV (reference sequence). This CDR3 contains 13 residues. V gave up 6 bases and J gave up 6 bases; unmatched junction bases: 4. The sequenced sample was CD4+ T cells from peripheral blood mononuclear cells, obtained in the second trimester of pregnancy. J is TRBJ2-3 and V is TRBV27; 9 bases map to TRBD1. The sequence came from a female donor with multiple sclerosis, enrolled in a pregnancy study. The DNA for the CDR3 is TGTGCCAGCAGACAGGGGGCTGCGGATACGCAGTATTTT. Its protein product is CASRQGAADTQYF.